This T cell receptor (beta chain) was observed in a study of blood T cell repertoires in COVID-19. Study-wide background: Sites across the United States, Italy and Spain contributed samples from acute and convalescent COVID-19. Sources were T cells, B-cell-depleted T cells, or PBMCs; the material itself was cDNA or gDNA.

This CDR3 region has 12 residues. Germline V gene lookup returns CDR1 SEHNR and CDR2 FQNEAQ (reference sequence). Trimming cost V 1 base and J 5 bases, with 6 bases left between them. Methods used by the authors: Researchers report that nucleated cell counts were estimated from reference gene primer amplification. This table comes from immunoSEQ multiplex PCR, and its TCRdb copy is limited to in-frame clones, with some not included. For V, J and clone size, that table is used; D and trimming come from the DNA. The sample consists of fewer than 600,000 clones, roughly nine tenths of them appearing once. Enrolment of Seattle patients took place during active infection, and they were followed longitudinally.

The sample comprised peripheral blood. The V and J genes are TRBV7-9 and TRBJ2-7, with D uncertain. The receptor was isolated from a man between 18 and 29 years old with COVID-19, enrolled during active disease. The CDR3, as DNA: TGTGCCAGCAGCTTAGGGAGTAACGAGCAGTACTTC. This gives the protein CASSLGSNEQYF.